This is a list of T cell receptor beta chains from one sample in a study of blood T cell repertoires in COVID-19. Measured with immunoSEQ multiplex PCR; TCRdb has only the in-frame clones, and not every one. The repertoire consists of 400,000 to 550,000 clones, with about 85% occurring once and the leading ten covering just under 2%. Sample: PBMCs or T cells enriched from blood (not recorded which). Receptors originate from a woman aged 18 to 35 with acute COVID-19. Both conserved end residues are part of each CDR3. D genes are given only for firm matches. Not all rows give a size; the values are once, few, many and, for expanded clones, a class.

v_gene	d_gene	abundance	j_gene	CDR3nt	CDR3aa
TRBV12-3/TRBV12-4	.	.	TRBJ2-7	TGTGCCAGCAGTTCCCAAATCTACGAGCAGTACTTC	CASSSQIYEQYF
TRBV5-6	.	.	TRBJ1-1	TGTGCCAGCCTGACGGGAAACACTGAAGCTTTCTTT	CASLTGNTEAFF
TRBV27	TRBD1	.	TRBJ1-1	TGTGCCAGCAGTTTAAGGACAGGGGCTGAAGCTTTCTTT	CASSLRTGAEAFF
TRBV5-5	.	once	TRBJ1-2	TGTGCCAGCAGCTTGGGTCCGGGAAACTATGGCTACACCTTC	CASSLGPGNYGYTF
TRBV29-1	.	.	TRBJ2-2	TGCAGCGTTGAAGTCAGAGCGACCGGGGAGCTGTTTTTT	CSVEVRATGELFF
TRBV6-1	.	few	TRBJ1-3	TGTGCCAGCAGTGAATATGGAAACACCATATATTTT	CASSEYGNTIYF
TRBV3-1/TRBV3-2	TRBD1	.	TRBJ1-4	TGTGCCAGCAGCCAGGGAACAGGGGTTGAAAAACTGTTTTTT	CASSQGTGVEKLFF
TRBV5-1	.	.	TRBJ1-1	TGCGCCAGCAGCCGGGTGACGGCCTTTGAAGCTTTCTTT	CASSRVTAFEAFF
TRBV19	TRBD2	.	TRBJ2-2	TGTGCCAGTAGTACTCTAGCGGGATTCCGGGAGCTGTTTTTT	CASSTLAGFRELFF
TRBV19	TRBD2	.	TRBJ2-3	TGTGCCAGTATGGAGACTAGCGGGAGGGGAGATACGCAGTATTTT	CASMETSGRGDTQYF
TRBV5-1	TRBD2	.	TRBJ2-5	TGCGCCAGCAGCTTGTGGGCCGGGAGGGGTGAGACCCAGTACTTC	CASSLWAGRGETQYF
TRBV18	.	.	TRBJ1-1	TGTGCCAGCACCCGCGAGAGGACAGTGGGGACTGAAGCTTTCTTT	CASTRERTVGTEAFF
TRBV10-3	.	.	TRBJ2-3	TGTGCCATCAGTGAAAGGAGTTCGGATACGCAGTATTTT	CAISERSSDTQYF
TRBV9	TRBD1	.	TRBJ1-1	TGTGCCAGCAGCGTAAATAAGGAATTGGGACAGAGACCTCCGGACACTGAAGCTTTCTTT	CASSVNKELGQRPPDTEAFF
TRBV9	TRBD1	.	TRBJ2-7	TGTGCCAGCAGCGAGGCATCTGTCGGGACAGGGGCCTACGAGCAGTACTTC	CASSEASVGTGAYEQYF
TRBV7-8	.	once	TRBJ1-5	TGTGCCAGCAGCCCCGGGGGGGGCCGGTACAATCAGCCCCAGCATTTT	CASSPGGGRYNQPQHF
TRBV4-1	TRBD1	.	TRBJ1-1	TGCGCCAGCAGCCCACTTCCCGGGACAGGGGGTCGTACTGAAGCTTTCTTT	CASSPLPGTGGRTEAFF
TRBV29-1	TRBD1	.	TRBJ1-2	TGCAGCGTTGAAGGCAGGGGGCGTAACTATGGCTACACCTTC	CSVEGRGRNYGYTF
TRBV30	.	.	TRBJ2-3	TGTGCCTGGAGTCGACAGGCCGATACGCAGTATTTT	CAWSRQADTQYF
TRBV6-5	.	once	TRBJ1-4	TGTGCCAGCAGTATCAGCCCGGGACAAGGAAAACTGTTTTTT	CASSISPGQGKLFF
TRBV30	TRBD2	.	TRBJ2-7	TGTGCCTGGAGGGACGGACTAGCGGACCTACTGAGTGGCTACGAGCAGTACTTC	CAWRDGLADLLSGYEQYF